This passage covers 4 T cell receptor beta chains from one sample sequenced in a study of blood T cells in healthy people across ages. Primed by a sample-barcoded 5' primer and a J-beta primer mix, a second PCR proceeded for roughly 7 to 12 cycles. TCRdb independently ran MiXCR on the 5' RACE reads; one entry per CDR3 protein. The table lists hundreds of thousands of distinct CDR3 sequences, 25% to 35% of them singletons, with 15% to 18% in the top ten. The material sequenced was blood. These receptors were collected from a woman aged 80 or over in good health.

This clonotype was seen at least ten times. The gene calls are TRBV9 and TRBJ2-3; 11 bases align to TRBD2. V trimming: 4 bases; J trimming: 3 bases; junction bases outside the gene matches: 7. The germline V gene has CDR1 SGDLS and CDR2 YYNGEE. The CDR3 runs to 16 residues. CDR3 sequence: CASSPRLAGPTDTQYF. The CDR3 DNA reads TGTGCCAGCAGCCCCAGACTAGCGGGGCCGACAGATACGCAGTATTTT.

This clonotype was recorded at least ten times. This CDR3 is CASSSISGTGTYEQYF. CDR3 coding DNA: TGTGCCAGCAGCTCAATTTCCGGGACAGGAACCTACGAGCAGTACTTC. This sequence joins TRBV5-5 and TRBJ2-7, with TRBD1 identical over 8 bases. CDR1 and CDR2 from the germline V gene are SGHKS and YYEKEE (reference sequence). This CDR3 spans 16 amino acids. V trimming: 3 bases; J trimming: 2 bases; junction bases outside the gene matches: 10.

This clonotype was detected many times. The rearrangement joins TRBV13 to TRBJ1-2, with 9 bases matching TRBD1. This CDR3 is 15 amino acids long. Unmatched junction bases numbered 8, after V lost 5 bases and J lost 4 bases. CDR1 and CDR2 from the germline V gene are PRHDT and FYEKMQ (reference sequence). The CDR3 DNA reads as TGTGCCAGCAGCCTGCCCGGGACAGGGACCTATGGCTACACCTTC. Translation: CASSLPGTGTYGYTF.

As for this clonotype: Germline and junction disagree at one end, which may indicate a read error. This rearrangement joins TRBV4-2 to TRBJ1-4, with unresolved D. CDR1 and CDR2 from the germline V gene are LGHNA and YNFKEQ. The CDR3 runs to 15 residues. The CDR3 nucleotides are TGTGCCAGCAGCCAAGACGGGGAAGTAGGTGAAAAACGGTTTTTT. Its protein is CASSQDGEVGEKRFF.